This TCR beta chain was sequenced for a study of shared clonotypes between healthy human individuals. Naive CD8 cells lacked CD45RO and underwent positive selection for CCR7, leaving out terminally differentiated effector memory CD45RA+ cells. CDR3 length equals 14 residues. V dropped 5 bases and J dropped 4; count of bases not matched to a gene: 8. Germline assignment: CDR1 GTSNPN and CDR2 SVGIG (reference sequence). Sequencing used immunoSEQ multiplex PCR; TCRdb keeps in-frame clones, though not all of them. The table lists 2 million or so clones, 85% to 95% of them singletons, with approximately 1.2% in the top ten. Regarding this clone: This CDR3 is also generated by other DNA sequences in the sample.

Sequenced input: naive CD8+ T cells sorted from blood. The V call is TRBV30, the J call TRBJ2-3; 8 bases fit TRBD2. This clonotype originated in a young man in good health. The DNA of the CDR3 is TGTGCCTGGTCAGAGGCGGGAGGAGCAGATACGCAGTATTTT. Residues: CAWSEAGGADTQYF.